This passage covers 29 T cell receptor beta chains from one sample sequenced in a study of blood T cell repertoires in COVID-19. TCRdb's copy holds only in-frame clones and misses some; the assay was immunoSEQ multiplex PCR. This table has more than 300,000 clones, roughly nine tenths appearing once. The specimen sequenced was PBMCs or T cells enriched from blood (not recorded which). The source is a woman aged 40-49 years who had been exposed to COVID-19.

The chain joins TRBV4-3 to TRBJ2-7, with D possibly matching TRBD1 (6 bases). The CDR3 is 17 amino acids. In germline, CDR1 is LGHNA, CDR2 YSLEER. Trimming took off 0 bases at V and 3 bases at J, with 18 bases between the two ends. The CDR3 here is CASSQDLSTQGFYEQYF. For the CDR3, the DNA is TGCGCCAGCAGCCAAGACCTTTCTACACAGGGCTTCTACGAGCAGTACTTC.

The chain links TRBV11-3 to TRBJ2-2; no clear D. This CDR3 region has 13 residues. V was clipped by 2 bases and J by 4 bases, with 5 bases between them. Germline lookup yields CDR1 SGHNT and CDR2 YENEEA. The CDR3 here is CASSLSFTGELFF. The CDR3 nucleotides read TGTGCCAGCAGCTTATCATTCACCGGGGAGCTGTTTTTT.

The chain employs TRBV7-2 and TRBJ1-5; TRBD1 might be the D (5 bases). The germline V gene encodes CDR1 SGHTA and CDR2 FQGNSA. This CDR3 is 16 amino acids long. The germline V and J ends were trimmed by 1 base and 4 bases, with 14 bases remaining between them. The CDR3 DNA follows: TGTGCCAGCAGCTTAGGGCAGGGCCGAAATAATCAGCCCCAGCATTTT. This codes for CASSLGQGRNNQPQHF.

This chain connects TRBV7-2 to TRBJ2-2; the match to TRBD2 covers 14 bases. Germline V gene data show CDR1 as SGHTA and CDR2 as FQGNSA. The CDR3 is 16 amino acids. V shed 5 bases and J 5 bases; nucleotides not matched to a gene: 4. The CDR3 DNA reads TGTGCCAGCAGCCGGGGACTAGCGGGAGTAACCGGGGAGCTGTTTTTT. Amino acids: CASSRGLAGVTGELFF.

The V call is TRBV11-2, the J call TRBJ1-2, with D uncertain. V lost 3 bases and J 1 base, leaving 6 bases between the germline ends. The CDR3 totals 13 residues. The V gene's germline CDR1 is SGHAT and CDR2 FQNNGV. The CDR3 region is CASSFTVNYGYTF. The CDR3 bases are TGTGCCAGCAGCTTTACAGTTAACTATGGCTACACCTTC.

The chain combines TRBV29-1 with TRBJ2-4; D is possibly TRBD1 (5 bases). The CDR3 is 13 residues long. In germline, CDR1 is SQVTM, CDR2 ANQGSEA. V dropped 5 bases and J dropped 4 bases, with 12 bases sitting between them. CDR3 in amino acids: CSVLGQGKNIQYF. CDR3 DNA: TGCAGCGTTCTTGGGCAGGGAAAAAACATTCAGTACTTC.

V is TRBV3-1 (or the pseudogene TRBV3-2) and J is TRBJ1-1; D gene unclear. The CDR3 runs 14 residues. Germline CDR1 and CDR2: LGHDT and YNNKEL (reference sequence). Trimming left V 1 base short and J 4 bases short, with 10 bases between. CDR3 amino acids: CASSQGWGGTEAFF. The CDR3 nucleotides read TGTGCCAGCAGCCAAGGGTGGGGAGGCACTGAAGCTTTCTTT.

The CDR3 region is CATSDNLQGSEAFF. In nucleotides, the CDR3 is TGTGCCACCAGTGATAACCTACAGGGTAGTGAAGCTTTCTTT. J is TRBJ1-1 and V is TRBV24-1; TRBD1 might be the D (6 bases). Between the trimmed V and J ends, which lost 3 bases and 7 bases, there was a span of 14 bases. This CDR3 contains 14 residues. Germline assignment: CDR1 KGHDR and CDR2 SFDVKD.

V is TRBV3-1 (or the pseudogene TRBV3-2) and J is TRBJ1-1; TRBD1 aligns across 9 bases. With V trimmed by 0 bases and J by 3 bases, 5 bases remained unmatched. Per germline, CDR1 LGHDT and CDR2 YNNKEL (reference sequence). The CDR3 contains 16 residues. In DNA, the CDR3 is TGTGCCAGCAGCCAAGAGGGGACAGGGATAGACACTGAAGCTTTCTTT. It is translated as CASSQEGTGIDTEAFF.

This clone was recorded once. This chain connects TRBV6-5 to TRBJ2-2; D call uncertain. V was cut by 6 bases and J by 5 bases, with 13 bases left in between. Looked up from germline, CDR1 is MNHEY and CDR2 is SVGAGI. The length of the CDR3 is 14 residues. CDR3 nucleotide sequence: TGTGCCAGCAGGGCCTTTTCGCGGACCGGGGAGCTGTTTTTT. This sequence encodes CASRAFSRTGELFF.

V gene TRBV27 combines with J gene TRBJ1-5; 9 bases are a match to TRBD1. CDR1 MNHEY and CDR2 SMNVEV come from the germline V gene (reference sequence). V was clipped by 5 bases and J by 4 bases; unmatched bases: 12. The CDR3 totals 17 residues. Here the CDR3 reads CASSRDIRQGGNQPQHF. CDR3 DNA sequence: TGTGCCAGCAGTCGGGACATTCGACAGGGGGGAAATCAGCCCCAGCATTTT.

The chain is built from TRBV14 and TRBJ1-3; TRBD1 might be the D (5 bases). CDR1 is SGHDN, CDR2 FVKESK, per germline. V was cut by 2 bases and J by 4 bases, with 12 bases left in between. This CDR3 has 15 residues. The CDR3: CASSQILAGGNTIYF. The DNA of the CDR3 is TGTGCCAGCAGCCAAATCCTGGCAGGGGGAAACACCATATATTTT.

This CDR3 is CATSDTGQGSGNTIYF. The CDR3 nucleotides read TGTGCCACCAGTGATACGGGACAGGGGTCTGGAAACACCATATATTTT. This chain connects TRBV24-1 to TRBJ1-3; 10 nucleotides match TRBD1. The CDR3 sequence is 16 residues long. The ends lost 3 bases at V and 1 base at J; junction bases unmatched: 2. The germline V gene encodes CDR1 KGHDR and CDR2 SFDVKD.

V is TRBV10-3 and J is TRBJ2-5; D may be TRBD2 (5 bases). Trimming took 6 bases from V and 0 from J, leaving 14 bases between them. CDR3 length equals 15 residues. CDR1 is ENHRY, CDR2 SYGVKD, per germline. Here the CDR3 DNA reads TGTGCCATCAGGAACATTAGCGATTACCAAGAGACCCAGTACTTC. As protein: CAIRNISDYQETQYF.

The V call is TRBV12-5, the J call TRBJ1-5; D might be TRBD1 (5 bases). V dropped 4 bases and J dropped 6 bases, with 16 bases sitting between them. The CDR3 contains 15 residues. Germline lookup yields CDR1 LGHNT and CDR2 FRNRAP. The DNA of the CDR3 is TGTGCTAGTGGTTCCGGGACGGGGGAAATTCAGCCCCAGCATTTT. This codes for CASGSGTGEIQPQHF.

The J gene is TRBJ2-2, the V gene TRBV21-1; TRBD1, the table's D call, was not compared with the DNA. TRBV21-1 represents a pseudogene. CDR3 size: 17 residues. This chain's CDR3 is CASSSPLKGNVTGELFF. CDR3 nucleotides: TGTGCCAGCAGCTCACCCCTGAAGGGGAATGTCACCGGGGAGCTGTTTTTT.

Only one count was recorded for this clone. The chain uses TRBV9 and TRBJ2-5, with TRBD1 matching over 8 bases. CDR1 SGDLS and CDR2 YYNGEE come from the germline V gene. The J segment lost 4 bases and the V segment lost 2 bases, leaving 7 bases of the junction unmatched. The CDR3 extends over 15 amino acids. CDR3 sequence: CASSVSGGEIETQYF. The CDR3 nucleotides are TGTGCCAGCAGCGTGTCAGGGGGCGAGATAGAGACCCAGTACTTC.

This chain connects TRBV5-6 to TRBJ2-3, with 14 bases that match TRBD2. The CDR3 length is 17 residues. The germline gives CDR1 SGHDT, CDR2 YYEEEE. J gave up 4 bases and V 4 bases, and 8 bases lay outside the gene matches. CDR3 DNA sequence: TGTGCCAGCAGCACCTGGACTAGCGGGAGGTGGGCAGATACGCAGTATTTT. Protein: CASSTWTSGRWADTQYF. Looking up the rest from reference TRBV5-6 and TRBJ2-3 gives the full variable domain: DAGVTQSPTHLIKTRGQQVTLRCSPKSGHDTVSWYQQALGQGPQFIFQYYEEEERQRGNFPDRFSGHQFPNYSSELNVNALLLGDSALYLCASSTWTSGRWADTQYFGPGTRLTVL.

V gene TRBV11-2 combines with J gene TRBJ2-6, with TRBD2 as a possible D gene (6 bases). The CDR3 has 16 residues. CDR1 and CDR2 from the germline V gene are SGHAT and FQNNGV. Trimming took 10 bases from V and 0 from J, leaving 16 bases between them. The CDR3 sequence is CAIARDSHSGANVLTF. The CDR3 DNA sequence: TGTGCCATTGCGCGGGACTCTCACTCTGGGGCCAACGTCCTGACTTTC.

This chain joins TRBV7-2 and TRBJ2-7; the match to TRBD2 covers 10 bases. Trimming took 5 bases from V and 7 from J; bases not matched to a gene: 17. Germline CDR1 is SGHTA and CDR2 is FQGNSA. This CDR3 comprises 17 residues. The CDR3 coding sequence is TGTGCCAGCAGCGCCAGGGTCAGGACTAGCGGCCTCGAGGAGCAGTACTTC. Amino acid sequence: CASSARVRTSGLEEQYF.

V is TRBV14 and J is TRBJ1-1; D is unresolved. CDR1 and CDR2 (germline): SGHDN, FVKESK. This CDR3 contains 15 residues. The germline V and J ends were trimmed by 3 bases and 5 bases, with 16 bases remaining between them. DNA for the CDR3: TGTGCCAGCAGCCAGGCCGTCGGGGTAAGGACTGAAGCTTTCTTT. This codes for CASSQAVGVRTEAFF.

This chain links TRBV5-4 with TRBJ1-1; 7 nucleotides agree with TRBD1. CDR3 length: 16 amino acids. Germline lookup yields CDR1 SGHNT and CDR2 YYREEE (reference sequence). The J segment lost 0 bases and the V segment lost 3 bases, leaving 8 bases of the junction unmatched. For the CDR3, the DNA is TGTGCCAGCAGCTCCCCGGGACAGAGTATGAACACTGAAGCTTTCTTT. This sequence encodes CASSSPGQSMNTEAFF. Full variable domain (rest looked up from reference TRBV5-4 and TRBJ1-1): ETGVTQSPTHLIKTRGQQVTLRCSSQSGHNTVSWYQQALGQGPQFIFQYYREEENGRGNFPPRFSGLQFPNYSSELNVNALELDDSALYLCASSSPGQSMNTEAFFGQGTRLTVV.

The J gene is TRBJ1-3, the V gene TRBV6-1; 7 bases map to TRBD1. The CDR3 spans 16 residues. Unmatched junction bases numbered 5, after V lost 2 bases and J lost 1 base. Germline CDR1 MNHNS, CDR2 SASEGT. This CDR3 is CASSEKRTGSGNTIYF. DNA for the CDR3: TGTGCCAGCAGTGAAAAAAGGACAGGATCTGGAAACACCATATATTTT.

The chain joins TRBV10-2 to TRBJ1-1; D perhaps matches TRBD1 (6 bases). V was trimmed by 6 bases and J by 4 bases, leaving 24 bases between them. Per germline, CDR1 WSHSY and CDR2 SAAADI. The CDR3 totals 17 residues. CDR3 sequence reads: CASSYLFTGTSSTEAFF. The CDR3, as DNA: TGCGCCAGCAGCTACCTATTCACAGGGACGTCTAGCACTGAAGCTTTCTTT.

The rearrangement links TRBV10-3 to TRBJ1-1, with 7 bases matching TRBD1. With V trimmed by 4 bases and J by 11 bases, 10 bases remained unmatched. CDR1 and CDR2 from the germline V gene are ENHRY and SYGVKD. The length of the CDR3 is 13 residues. The CDR3 region has the DNA TGTGCCATCAGTGGACAGGGCGCCCCCAGCGCTTTCTTT. As protein: CAISGQGAPSAFF.

The rearrangement uses TRBV7-9 and TRBJ1-6; 10 bases are shared with TRBD1. Trimming removed 4 bases from V and 9 bases from J; junction bases left unmatched: 6. Germline assignment: CDR1 SEHNR and CDR2 FQNEAQ (reference sequence). CDR3 length equals 15 residues. The DNA of the CDR3 is TGTGCCAGCAGCTCCTCGGGACAGGGGATTTCACCCCTCCACTTT. Translating gives CASSSSGQGISPLHF.

The chain uses TRBV27 and TRBJ1-3; 7 nucleotides agree with TRBD1. The germline V gene encodes CDR1 MNHEY and CDR2 SMNVEV (reference sequence). V lost 6 bases to trimming and J lost 0 bases; unmatched junction nucleotides: 5. The CDR3 consists of 15 residues. CDR3 loop: CASSITGDSGNTIYF. The CDR3, as DNA: TGTGCCAGCAGCATTACAGGGGACTCTGGAAACACCATATATTTT.

This chain uses TRBV6-1 with TRBJ1-4, with D uncertain. The CDR3 is 15 residues long. Germline V gene data show CDR1 as MNHNS and CDR2 as SASEGT. Trimming took 1 base from V and 8 from J, leaving 14 bases between them. In DNA form, the CDR3 reads TGTGCCAGCAGTGAAGTGCGGGGATGGGAAGAAAAACTGTTTTTT. This gives the protein CASSEVRGWEEKLFF.

V gene TRBV3-1 (or the pseudogene TRBV3-2) combines with J gene TRBJ2-1, with D possibly being TRBD2 (6 bases). Per germline, CDR1 LGHDT and CDR2 YNNKEL (reference sequence). V was clipped by 1 base and J by 9 bases, with 16 bases between them. The CDR3 has 15 amino acids. The CDR3 protein is CASSQGTSLGGEQFF. The DNA of the CDR3 is TGTGCCAGCAGCCAAGGGACATCCCTCGGGGGTGAGCAGTTCTTC.